This T cell receptor (beta chain) is from a study of beta chain features in type 1 diabetes. The entirety of the isolated RNA underwent reverse transcription, so expressed TCRB transcripts were sequenced. Assay: immunoSEQ multiplex PCR; the TCRdb copy retains only in-frame clones and omits some. The sample comprises over 500,000 clones, around 16% of which are singletons, and about 0.086% rests with the top ten. This clone was picked up a small number of times. Its antigen remains unidentified. Unmatched junction bases numbered 4, after V lost 0 bases and J lost 2 bases. CDR1 and CDR2 (germline): LGHNA, YSLEER. This CDR3 is 16 amino acids long. Regarding the study as a whole: A pattern of fewer insertions and more deletions at VDJ junctions was seen in type 1 diabetes patients. No resolution was reached here on whether HLA type influences TCRB rearrangement.

The TCR was taken from a man in his late teens or twenties in good health. The chain couples TRBV4-3 to TRBJ2-7; 10 nucleotides match TRBD1. Sample: naive CD4+ T cells from blood. In nucleotides, the CDR3 is TGCGCCAGCAGCCAAGAAGGGGGACAGGGGACCTACGAGCAGTACTTC. It translates to CASSQEGGQGTYEQYF.